The next 30 T cell receptor beta chains were all read from a single sample in a study of T-cell reconstitution after alpha-beta-depleted transplantation in children. Library preparation (for TCRbeta) was performed with unique molecular identifiers. Each CDR3 protein is one row after TCRdb ran MiXCR on the PCR reads. The repertoire has about 72,000 distinct CDR3 sequences, 5.5% to 7.5% of them found once; the top ten carry less than 3%. Here the sequenced sample was PBMCs from the stem cell graft donor, taken from the stem cell graft. The receptor source for this set is a human donor who donated a stem cell graft to a child with acute lymphoblastic leukemia.

This clonotype was counted ten times or more. The CDR3 sequence: CASSPGTSPPYEQYF. The CDR3 DNA reads as TGTGCCAGCAGTCCTGGGACTAGTCCCCCCTACGAGCAGTACTTC. V is TRBV28 and J is TRBJ2-7; 8 nucleotides line up with TRBD2. The ends lost 5 bases at V and 2 bases at J; junction bases unmatched: 8. CDR1 MDHEN and CDR2 SYDVKM come from the germline V gene. The CDR3 is 15 residues long.

In its sample, this clonotype was seen many times. V and J are TRBV7-9 and TRBJ2-6; the D gene is possibly TRBD2 (5 bases). CDR1 is SEHNR and CDR2 is FQNEAQ in the germline V gene (reference sequence). V was cut by 4 bases and J by 0 bases, with 16 bases left in between. The CDR3 spans 18 residues. The CDR3 here is CASSSFFILDSGANVLTF. CDR3 sequence (DNA): TGTGCCAGCAGCTCCTTCTTCATACTAGACTCTGGGGCCAACGTCCTGACTTTC.

This clonotype showed up many times. This chain links TRBV11-3 with TRBJ1-1, with a weak D call TRBD1 (6 bases). The CDR3 runs 17 residues. V gave up 1 base and J gave up 4 bases, with 19 bases separating them. Germline V gives CDR1 SGHNT, CDR2 YENEEA. CDR3 protein: CASSLGGGGDFGTEAFF. For the CDR3, the DNA is TGTGCCAGCAGCTTAGGAGGGGGGGGGGATTTCGGCACTGAAGCTTTCTTT.

This clonotype was seen many times. The chain has TRBV7-9 and TRBJ2-5; 9 nucleotides match TRBD1. The germline V gene has CDR1 SEHNR and CDR2 FQNEAQ (reference sequence). With 5 bases clipped from V and 5 bases from J, the junction kept 3 bases outside the gene matches. This CDR3 contains 13 residues. CDR3 sequence reads: CASSRDRVETQYF. DNA for the CDR3: TGTGCCAGCAGCCGGGACAGGGTCGAGACCCAGTACTTC. Full variable domain (remainder filled in from reference TRBV7-9 and TRBJ2-5): DTGVSQNPRHKITKRGQNVTFRCDPISEHNRLYWYRQTLGQGPEFLTYFQNEAQLEKSRLLSDRFSAERPKGSFSTLEIQRTEQGDSAMYLCASSRDRVETQYFGPGTRLLVL.

This clonotype was seen at least ten times. This sequence joins TRBV4-3 and TRBJ2-7; no reliable D call. CDR1 is LGHNA and CDR2 is YSLEER in the germline V gene. The CDR3 sequence is 15 residues long. V lost 3 bases, J lost 0 bases, and 12 bases lay in between. CDR3 sequence (DNA): TGCGCCAGCAGCCAGCGAGGCCCTGTCTCCTACGAGCAGTACTTC. Its translation is CASSQRGPVSYEQYF.

In its sample, this clonotype was seen many times. V is TRBV5-1 and J is TRBJ1-2; weak D call: TRBD1 (5 bases). The CDR3 is made up of 14 amino acids. Germline CDR1 SGHRS, CDR2 YFSETQ. V shed 4 bases and J shed 7 bases, with 17 bases lying between them. CDR3 DNA: TGCGCCAGCAGCATTGGGACCGTTGGACCTGGCTACACCTTC. Amino acid sequence: CASSIGTVGPGYTF.

This clonotype was counted many times. V usage is TRBV5-5 and J usage is TRBJ2-3; D is possibly TRBD2 (5 bases). Per germline, CDR1 SGHKS and CDR2 YYEKEE (reference sequence). This CDR3 region has 14 residues. V shed 2 bases and J shed 6 bases, with 13 bases lying between them. CDR3 nucleotide sequence: TGTGCCAGCAGCTTAAACGGAGGATCCGATACGCAGTATTTT. Its translation: CASSLNGGSDTQYF.

V and J are TRBV7-3 and TRBJ2-1, with TRBD2 matching over 10 bases. The CDR3 consists of 16 residues. The germline CDR1 and CDR2 sequences are SGHTA and FQGTGA. Unmatched junction bases numbered 8, after V lost 5 bases and J lost 4 bases. CDR3 region: CASSGQIAGGYNEQFF. CDR3 in DNA: TGTGCCAGCAGCGGGCAGATAGCGGGGGGTTACAATGAGCAGTTCTTC. The entire variable domain, with the rest obtained from reference TRBV7-3 and TRBJ2-1, is as follows: GAGVSQTPSNKVTEKGKYVELRCDPISGHTALYWYRQSLGQGPEFLIYFQGTGAADDSGLPNDRFFAVRPEGSVSTLKIQRTERGDSAVYLCASSGQIAGGYNEQFFGPGTRLTVL.

This clonotype was detected only a few times. The rearrangement joins TRBV20-1 to TRBJ2-7; possible D gene TRBD2, 5 bases. Trimming removed 0 bases at V and 5 bases at J, with 17 bases between. The CDR3 length is 15 residues. Germline V CDR1 and CDR2: DFQATT, SNEGSKA (reference sequence). CDR3 DNA sequence: TGCAGTGCTAGAGATACGGGAATTTCCCAGGACGAGCAGTACTTC. As protein: CSARDTGISQDEQYF.

This clonotype was found many times. The chain uses TRBV5-1 and TRBJ2-1, with TRBD2 matching 9 bases. The CDR3 has 16 amino acids. V was pared by 0 bases and J by 7 bases, with 8 bases of the junction left unmatched. Germline assignment: CDR1 SGHRS and CDR2 YFSETQ. DNA for the CDR3: TGCGCCAGCAGCTTGGATGGAGCGGGAGGAGGGAATGAGCAGTTCTTC. It codes for CASSLDGAGGGNEQFF.

This clonotype was seen at least ten times. The chain recombines TRBV3-1 with TRBJ2-2; no reliable D call. The CDR3 runs to 13 residues. The germline gives CDR1 LGHDT, CDR2 YNNKEL (reference sequence). V was cut by 2 bases and J by 4 bases, with 5 bases left in between. The CDR3 is CASSQTRTGELFF. The CDR3 DNA follows: TGTGCCAGCAGCCAAACTCGCACCGGGGAGCTGTTTTTT.

This clonotype has a count of ten or more. The chain recombines TRBV20-1 with TRBJ2-7, with 9 bases identical to TRBD1. Trimming cost V 2 bases and J 0 bases; bases outside gene matches: 5. This CDR3 spans 15 amino acids. Germline V CDR1 and CDR2: DFQATT, SNEGSKA (reference sequence). The CDR3 spells CSARPGTGTSYEQYF. The CDR3 bases are TGCAGTGCTAGACCCGGGACAGGGACCTCCTACGAGCAGTACTTC.

This clonotype was counted many times. The chain combines TRBV7-2 with TRBJ1-2, with 11 bases that match TRBD1. The length of the CDR3 is 15 residues. CDR1 is SGHTA, CDR2 FQGNSA, per germline. The V gene end was trimmed by 5 bases and the J gene end by 8 bases; junction bases not matched to a gene: 10. CDR3 DNA: TGTGCCAGCAGCCTGAGGGGGGACAGGGGGTACGGCTACACCTTC. Translated: CASSLRGDRGYGYTF.

This clonotype was observed at least ten times. The V call is TRBV7-2, the J call TRBJ2-5; 7 bases align to TRBD2. Unmatched junction bases numbered 7, after V lost 6 bases and J lost 3 bases. This CDR3 region has 14 residues. Germline V gene sequence: CDR1 SGHTA, CDR2 FQGNSA. CDR3 region: CASRKLALKETQYF. CDR3 DNA sequence: TGTGCCAGCAGAAAACTAGCGCTAAAAGAGACCCAGTACTTC.

This clonotype was counted ten times or more. The gene calls are TRBV15 and TRBJ1-4; TRBD1 is a possible D gene (5 bases). CDR1 is LNHNV, CDR2 YYDKDF, per germline (reference sequence). Trimming cost V 5 bases and J 5 bases, with 12 bases left between them. This CDR3 is 14 amino acids long. CDR3 sequence: CATSAPRGNEKLFF. The CDR3 DNA sequence: TGTGCCACCAGCGCCCCGCGGGGGAATGAAAAACTGTTTTTT.

The chain recombines TRBV10-3 with TRBJ2-7, with 9 bases that match TRBD2. Germline V lookup: CDR1 ENHRY, CDR2 SYGVKD. V gave up 7 bases and J gave up 0 bases; unmatched junction bases: 7. The CDR3 runs to 15 residues. CDR3 sequence: CAIMGTSPSSYEQYF. As DNA, the CDR3 is TGTGCCATCATGGGGACTAGCCCCAGCTCCTACGAGCAGTACTTC.

This clonotype was seen more than once but under ten times. The chain joins TRBV5-4 to TRBJ2-5, with 11 bases lining up with TRBD2. CDR1 and CDR2 from the germline V gene are SGHNT and YYREEE (reference sequence). The CDR3 runs to 15 residues. V was clipped by 4 bases and J by 4 bases; unmatched bases: 6. CDR3 loop: CASSPPTSGRETQYF. DNA of the CDR3: TGTGCCAGCAGCCCACCCACTAGCGGGAGAGAGACCCAGTACTTC.

This clonotype was seen ten or more times. The V and J genes are TRBV28 and TRBJ1-6; D ambiguous. Per the germline V gene, CDR1 is MDHEN and CDR2 is SYDVKM. Between the trimmed V and J ends, which lost 3 bases and 10 bases, there was a span of 4 bases. This CDR3 contains 11 residues. The CDR3 DNA reads as TGTGCCAGCAGTTTTGGGTCACCCCTCCACTTT. Encoded protein: CASSFGSPLHF.

This clonotype showed up many times. The chain has TRBV6-1 and TRBJ1-2; no clear D gene. V was pared by 6 bases and J by 6 bases, with 11 bases between. Germline loops: CDR1 MNHNS, CDR2 SASEGT. The CDR3 is 12 amino acids. The CDR3, as DNA: TGTGCCAGCAGCGCAGCCCAAAATGGCTACACCTTC. Encoded protein: CASSAAQNGYTF.

This clonotype has ten or more counts. The chain links TRBV27 to TRBJ1-5; 8 positions match TRBD1. Germline CDR1 and CDR2: MNHEY and SMNVEV (reference sequence). V shed 4 bases, J shed 8 bases, and the junction held 10 bases outside the gene matches. CDR3 length equals 15 residues. CDR3 protein: CASSSADRGGEPQHF. DNA of the CDR3: TGTGCCAGCAGTTCAGCCGACAGGGGAGGTGAGCCCCAGCATTTT.

The table lists this clonotype with many counts. The chain links TRBV6-5 to TRBJ1-1; unclear D gene. V lost 7 bases and J lost 0, with 21 bases in between. The CDR3 is made up of 17 amino acids. Germline CDR1 reads MNHEY; CDR2 reads SVGAGI. CDR3 sequence: CASKYSRPGQLNTEAFF. CDR3 DNA sequence: TGTGCCAGCAAATACAGCCGGCCCGGGCAGTTGAACACTGAAGCTTTCTTT.

This clonotype has ten or more counts. V is TRBV5-8 and J is TRBJ2-3; perhaps TRBD2 as D (6 bases). The CDR3 extends over 15 amino acids. Per the germline V gene, CDR1 is SGHTS and CDR2 is YDEGEE. The V end was cut by 2 bases, the J end by 5 bases, with 15 bases between. The CDR3 loop is CASSFRGDAGDTQYF. Here the CDR3 DNA reads TGTGCCAGCAGCTTTCGCGGGGACGCCGGAGATACGCAGTATTTT.

This sequence joins TRBV7-3 and TRBJ2-7; possible D gene TRBD1, 5 bases. CDR3 length equals 13 residues. From germline, CDR1 is SGHTA and CDR2 FQGTGA. Trimming took 2 bases from V and 6 from J, leaving 11 bases between them. The CDR3 protein is CASSLLPQGEQYF. The CDR3 nucleotides read TGTGCCAGCAGCTTACTGCCCCAGGGCGAGCAGTACTTC.

This clonotype was picked up many times. The CDR3 sequence: CASKGGGLGYF. The DNA for the CDR3 is TGTGCCAGCAAGGGAGGGGGTCTGGGGTATTTT. The chain is built from TRBV6-1 and TRBJ2-3; D might be TRBD2 (7 bases). CDR1 and CDR2 (germline): MNHNS, SASEGT. The V and J ends lost 7 bases and 14 bases respectively, with 16 bases between them. This CDR3 region has 11 residues.

This clonotype has at least ten counts. The V call is TRBV12-3 or TRBV12-4, the J call TRBJ2-4, with TRBD1 matching over 7 bases. The V and J ends lost 5 bases and 15 bases, in that order; junction bases with no gene match: 19. CDR3 length: 15 amino acids. The CDR3 DNA reads as TGTGCCAGCAGTGCTACTCCGGGACCCCGACAGGGTCGGTACTTC. It codes for CASSATPGPRQGRYF.

This clonotype was recorded at least ten times. The rearrangement links TRBV14 to TRBJ1-5; no clear D. Looked up from germline, CDR1 is SGHDN and CDR2 is FVKESK. The V end was cut by 2 bases, the J end by 3 bases, with 14 bases between. There are 16 residues in the CDR3. The CDR3 reads CASSQQFGGNNQPQHF. For the CDR3, the DNA is TGTGCCAGCAGCCAACAATTCGGTGGGAACAATCAGCCCCAGCATTTT.

In its sample, this clonotype was seen many times. The chain is built from TRBV11-2 and TRBJ1-2, with 8 positions matching TRBD1. After removal of 5 bases from V and 6 bases from J, the junction contained 8 bases not matched to a gene. Germline V gene sequence: CDR1 SGHAT, CDR2 FQNNGV. The CDR3 has 14 residues. The CDR3 coding sequence is TGTGCCAGCAGCCCCAGGACAGGGTTGGATGGCTACACCTTC. It specifies CASSPRTGLDGYTF.

This clonotype occurred many times. The chain joins TRBV6-1 to TRBJ1-6; the D is unclear. Trimming cost V 3 bases and J 3 bases, with 9 bases left between them. In germline, CDR1 is MNHNS, CDR2 SASEGT. The CDR3 length is 15 residues. The CDR3 region is CASSDDGIYNSPLHF. The CDR3 region has the DNA TGTGCCAGCAGTGACGACGGTATCTATAATTCACCCCTCCACTTT.

Ten or more counts support this clonotype. The CDR3 spells CASSLSRGQGASYEQYF. The DNA of the CDR3 is TGTGCCAGCAGTTTATCGCGGGGACAGGGGGCATCCTACGAGCAGTACTTC. The chain couples TRBV27 to TRBJ2-7; 12 bases map to TRBD1. The CDR3 covers 17 residues. J was trimmed by 1 base and V by 0 bases; bases with no gene match: 4. Germline V gives CDR1 MNHEY, CDR2 SMNVEV (reference sequence).

Many counts were recorded for this clonotype. CDR3 nucleotides: TGTGCCAGCAGCTTAGGGACAGGGGGCAATCAGCCCCAGCATTTT. It encodes CASSLGTGGNQPQHF. The V call is TRBV7-2, the J call TRBJ1-5; 9 bases line up with TRBD1. V shed 1 base and J 2 bases; nucleotides not matched to a gene: 0. CDR1 and CDR2 from the germline V gene are SGHTA and FQGNSA. The CDR3 consists of 15 residues.